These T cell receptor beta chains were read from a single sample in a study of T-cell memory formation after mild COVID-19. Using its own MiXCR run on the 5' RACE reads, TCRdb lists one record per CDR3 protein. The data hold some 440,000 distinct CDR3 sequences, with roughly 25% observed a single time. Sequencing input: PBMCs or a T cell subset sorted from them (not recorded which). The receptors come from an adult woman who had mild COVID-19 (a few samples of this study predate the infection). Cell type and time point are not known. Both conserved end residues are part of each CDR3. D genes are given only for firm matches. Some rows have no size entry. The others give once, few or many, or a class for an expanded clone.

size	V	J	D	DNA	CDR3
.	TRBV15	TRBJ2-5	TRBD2	TGTGCCACCAGCAGAGCTCAGCTAGCGGGCCAAGAGACCCAGTACTTC	CATSRAQLAGQETQYF
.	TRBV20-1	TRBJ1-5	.	TGCAGTGCCCTAAACCCAAGGGGCAATCAGCCCCAGCATTTT	CSALNPRGNQPQHF
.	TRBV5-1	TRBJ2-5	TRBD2	TGCGCCAGCAGCCCTTTTCTAGCGGGAGCGGACAGGACCCAGTACTTC	CASSPFLAGADRTQYF
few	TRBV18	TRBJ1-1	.	TGTGCCAGCTCACCACCGATGGGATTGAACACTGAAGCTTTCTTT	CASSPPMGLNTEAFF
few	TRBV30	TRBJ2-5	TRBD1	TGTGCCTGGAGAGTGGGACAGGGGGCGCGGGAGACCCAGTACTTC	CAWRVGQGARETQYF
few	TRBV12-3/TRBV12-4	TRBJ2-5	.	TGTGCCAGCATGACTAGTTGGGAGACCCAGTACTTC	CASMTSWETQYF
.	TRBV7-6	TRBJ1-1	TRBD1	TGTGCCAGCAGCTCCGCCGGGACAGCGAACACTGAAGCTTTCTTT	CASSSAGTANTEAFF
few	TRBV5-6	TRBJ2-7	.	TGTGCTAGCAGCTTGGCGCTGACGCCCGAGCAGTACTTC	CASSLALTPEQYF
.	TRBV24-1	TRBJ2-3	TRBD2	TGTGCCACCAGTGGGCCTAGCGGGCCTACAGATACGCAGTATTTT	CATSGPSGPTDTQYF
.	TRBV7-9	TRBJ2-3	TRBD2	TGTGCCAGCAGCTTAGACCGGACTAGCGGGAGCTTTACAGATACGCAGTATTTT	CASSLDRTSGSFTDTQYF
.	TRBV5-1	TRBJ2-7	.	TGCGCCAGCAGCTCCCCCCAGGGCCCTTACGAGCAGTACTTC	CASSSPQGPYEQYF
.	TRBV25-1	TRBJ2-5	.	TGTGCCAGCAGTCCCCGGGCAGAGTACCAAGAGACCCAGTACTTC	CASSPRAEYQETQYF
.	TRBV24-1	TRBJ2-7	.	TGTGCCACCAGTGACCCCGGGTCTGTCTACGAGCAGTACTTC	CATSDPGSVYEQYF
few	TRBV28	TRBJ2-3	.	TGTGCCATCCCGCCAGGAGAGGTTTCCGATACGCAGTATTTT	CAIPPGEVSDTQYF
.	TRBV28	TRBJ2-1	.	TGTGCCAGCAGCGAAGTCTACAATGAGCAGTTCTTC	CASSEVYNEQFF
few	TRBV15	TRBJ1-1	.	TGTGCCACCAGCAAGGGACGGGGAAACACTGAAGCTTTCTTT	CATSKGRGNTEAFF
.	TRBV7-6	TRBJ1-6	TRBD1	TGTGCCAGCAGCTTAGCGGGACAGGGTTTCTCACCCCTCCACTTT	CASSLAGQGFSPLHF
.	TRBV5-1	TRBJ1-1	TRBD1	TGCGCCAGCAAAGTTACGGGACAGCTTGAAGCTTTCTTT	CASKVTGQLEAFF
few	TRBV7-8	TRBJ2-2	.	TGTGCCAGCAGCTTAGAGTGGCTAGGCCCGTCCAATTTTCCCGGGGAGCTGTTTTTT	CASSLEWLGPSNFPGELFF
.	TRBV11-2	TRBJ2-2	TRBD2	TGTGCCAGCAGCTTAGTACGCTTCGAAGCGGGGGGCACCGGGGAGCTGTTTTTT	CASSLVRFEAGGTGELFF
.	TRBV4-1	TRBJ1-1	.	TGCGCCAGCAGCCAAGCCTCACTGAACACTGAAGCTTTCTTT	CASSQASLNTEAFF
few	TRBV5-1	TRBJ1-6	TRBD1	TGCGCCAGCAGCTTGGTGGCAGGGGGAGATTCACCCCTCCACTTT	CASSLVAGGDSPLHF
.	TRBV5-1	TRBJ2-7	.	TGCGCCAGCAGCTTCCGGGACGGGAGCTCCTACGAGCAGTACTTC	CASSFRDGSSYEQYF
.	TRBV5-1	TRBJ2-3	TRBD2	TGCGCCAGCAGCTTGGCCGGGACTAGTGATACGCAGTATTTT	CASSLAGTSDTQYF
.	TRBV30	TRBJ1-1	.	TGTGCCTGGGAGATCGACCGGGATAGTGAAGCTTTCTTT	CAWEIDRDSEAFF
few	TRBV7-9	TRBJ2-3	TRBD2	TGTGCCAGCAGCTTCCCGACTAGCGGGGTGGGAGATACGCAGTATTTT	CASSFPTSGVGDTQYF
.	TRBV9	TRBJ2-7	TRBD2	TGTGCCAGCAGCGTAGCGGTAGCGGGAGGTTTGGACGAGCAGTACTTC	CASSVAVAGGLDEQYF